What follows describes a single TCR beta chain. V dropped 2 bases and J dropped 5 bases, with 10 bases sitting between them. Germline lookup yields CDR1 SGHNT and CDR2 YYREEE (reference sequence). There are 13 residues in the CDR3. RNA extraction was followed by reverse transcription into cDNA, which acted as the sequencing template. Assay used: immunoSEQ multiplex PCR; TCRdb lists only in-frame clones, some missing. The sample shows about 110,000 clones, roughly 60% of them seen only once. The data stem from a study of CD8+ T cells in alopecia areata. This TCR was sampled from a human donor in good health. This rearrangement joins TRBV5-4 to TRBJ2-5; D is possibly TRBD1 (6 bases). Sequencing was performed on CD8+ T cells sorted from blood. CDR3 DNA: TGTGCCAGCAGCTTCAGGGGTCGGGAGACCCAGTACTTC. Protein product: CASSFRGRETQYF.